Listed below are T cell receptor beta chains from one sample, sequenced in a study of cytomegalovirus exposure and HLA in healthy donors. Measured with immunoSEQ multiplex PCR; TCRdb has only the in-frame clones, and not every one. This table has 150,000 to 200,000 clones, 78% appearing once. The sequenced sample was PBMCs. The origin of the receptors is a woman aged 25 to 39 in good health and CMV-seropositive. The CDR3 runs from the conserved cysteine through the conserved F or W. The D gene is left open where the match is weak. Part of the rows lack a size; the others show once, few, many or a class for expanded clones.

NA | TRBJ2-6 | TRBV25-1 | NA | CASSLFGVNVLTF | TGTGCCAGCAGCCTCTTCGGTGTCAACGTCCTGACTTTC
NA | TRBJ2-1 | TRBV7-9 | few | CASSLEGQFNEQFF | TGTGCCAGCAGCTTAGAGGGACAATTCAATGAGCAGTTCTTC
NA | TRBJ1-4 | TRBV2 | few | CASSFAAQGWGEKLFF | TGTGCCAGCAGTTTCGCCGCACAGGGATGGGGTGAAAAACTGTTTTTT
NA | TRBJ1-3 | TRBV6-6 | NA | CASSYEVGAGNTIYF | TGTGCCAGCAGTTACGAGGTCGGAGCCGGAAACACCATATATTTT
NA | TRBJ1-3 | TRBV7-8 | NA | CASSWQGSNTIYF | TGTGCCAGCAGCTGGCAGGGGTCAAACACCATATATTTT
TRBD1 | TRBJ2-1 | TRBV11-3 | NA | CASSLDYRGSEQFF | TGTGCCAGCAGCTTAGACTACAGGGGCAGTGAGCAGTTCTTC
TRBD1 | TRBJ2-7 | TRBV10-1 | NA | CASSEGTGPSEQYF | TGCGCCAGCAGTGAAGGGACAGGACCGAGCGAGCAGTACTTC
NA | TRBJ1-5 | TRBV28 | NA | CASSTGVRGPQHF | TGTGCCAGCAGTACGGGCGTCAGGGGGCCCCAGCATTTT
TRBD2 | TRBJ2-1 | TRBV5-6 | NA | CASSLSFRREGSYNEQFF | TGTGCCAGCAGCTTGTCGTTTCGGCGGGAGGGCTCCTACAATGAGCAGTTCTTC
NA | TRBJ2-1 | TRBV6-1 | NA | CASSERVTSSHNEQFF | TGTGCCAGCAGTGAAAGGGTAACTAGCTCCCACAATGAGCAGTTCTTC
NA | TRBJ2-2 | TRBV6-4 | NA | CASSRRATGELFF | TGTGCCAGCAGTAGGAGGGCCACCGGGGAGCTGTTTTTT
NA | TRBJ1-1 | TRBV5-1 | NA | CASSSDRYKAFF | TGCGCCAGCAGCTCCGACAGATATAAAGCTTTCTTT
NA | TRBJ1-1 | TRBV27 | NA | CASRKQTMNTEAFF | TGTGCCAGCAGGAAACAGACCATGAACACTGAAGCTTTCTTT
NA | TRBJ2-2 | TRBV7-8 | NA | CASSLGVSGTGELFF | TGTGCCAGCAGCTTAGGCGTGTCGGGGACCGGGGAGCTGTTTTTT
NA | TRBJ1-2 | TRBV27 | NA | CASSLSRGYYGYTF | TGTGCCAGCAGTTTATCCAGGGGTTACTATGGCTACACCTTC
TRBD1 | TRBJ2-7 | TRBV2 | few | CASSDRDRGLQEQYF | TGTGCCAGCAGTGACCGGGACAGGGGGCTTCAAGAGCAGTACTTC
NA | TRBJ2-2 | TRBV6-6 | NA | CASSYVDNANTGELFF | TGTGCCAGCAGTTACGTAGACAACGCGAACACCGGGGAGCTGTTTTTT
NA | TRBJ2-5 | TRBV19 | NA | CASSFTQGQETQYF | TGTGCCAGTAGTTTTACACAGGGACAAGAGACCCAGTACTTC
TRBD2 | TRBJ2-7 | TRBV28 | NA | CASSFGRGTYEQYF | TGTGCCAGCAGTTTCGGGAGGGGCACCTACGAGCAGTACTTC
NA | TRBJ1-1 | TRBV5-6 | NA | CASSPSGFVATEAFF | TGTGCCAGCAGCCCGAGCGGGTTTGTAGCCACGGAAGCTTTCTTT
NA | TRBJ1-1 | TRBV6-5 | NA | CASSYARGREKKAFF | TGTGCCAGCAGTTACGCTAGAGGGCGGGAGAAGAAAGCTTTCTTT
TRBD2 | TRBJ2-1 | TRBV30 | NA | CAWTLAGGGEQFF | TGTGCCTGGACGCTAGCGGGAGGGGGTGAGCAGTTCTTC
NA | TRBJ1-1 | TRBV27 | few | CASSHPQYGAEAFF | TGTGCCAGCAGTCACCCTCAGTACGGAGCTGAAGCTTTCTTT
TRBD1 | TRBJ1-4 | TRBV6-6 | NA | CASSPDRVNEKLFF | TGTGCCAGCAGTCCGGACAGGGTTAATGAAAAACTGTTTTTT
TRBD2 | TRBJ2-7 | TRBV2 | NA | CASSEVLGGGTYEQYF | TGTGCCAGCAGTGAAGTACTTGGGGGGGGTACCTACGAGCAGTACTTC
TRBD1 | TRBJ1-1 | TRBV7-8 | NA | CASSLAWRGPLNTEAFF | TGTGCCAGCAGCTTAGCGTGGAGGGGGCCCTTAAACACTGAAGCTTTCTTT
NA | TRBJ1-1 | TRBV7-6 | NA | CASSSRIPAAVIGTEAFF | TGTGCCAGCAGCTCACGTATTCCCGCGGCGGTTATAGGCACTGAAGCTTTCTTT
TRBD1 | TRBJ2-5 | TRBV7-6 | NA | CASSVRGSETQYF | TGTGCCAGCAGCGTCAGGGGGTCAGAGACCCAGTACTTC
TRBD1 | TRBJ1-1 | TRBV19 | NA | CASGRQGAVTEAFF | TGTGCCAGTGGACGTCAGGGGGCGGTGACTGAAGCTTTCTTT
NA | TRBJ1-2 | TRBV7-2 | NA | CASSLQPGSHGYTF | TGTGCCAGCAGCTTACAGCCCGGGTCACATGGCTACACCTTC
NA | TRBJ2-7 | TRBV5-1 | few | CASSPELTRTYEQYF | TGCGCCAGCAGCCCGGAATTGACTAGAACCTACGAGCAGTACTTC
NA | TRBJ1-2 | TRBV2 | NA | CASRSGHGYTF | TGTGCCAGCAGGTCAGGCCATGGCTACACCTTC
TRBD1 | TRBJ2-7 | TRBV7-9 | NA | CASSLQGALYEQYF | TGTGCCAGCAGCCTACAGGGGGCGCTGTACGAGCAGTACTTC
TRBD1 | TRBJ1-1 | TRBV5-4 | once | CASSLDRDRGKDAEAFF | TGTGCCAGCAGCTTGGATAGGGACAGGGGAAAGGACGCTGAAGCTTTCTTT
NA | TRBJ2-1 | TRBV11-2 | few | CASSLDFGREQFF | TGTGCCAGCAGCTTAGATTTCGGCAGGGAGCAGTTCTTC
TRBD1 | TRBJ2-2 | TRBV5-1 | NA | CASTPHQGANTGELFF | TGCGCCAGCACCCCCCATCAGGGGGCGAACACCGGGGAGCTGTTTTTT
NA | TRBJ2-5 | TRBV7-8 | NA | CASSLGGRGSQETQYF | TGTGCCAGCAGCTTAGGAGGCAGGGGATCCCAAGAGACCCAGTACTTC
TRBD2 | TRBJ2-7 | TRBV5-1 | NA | CASSLGLAGGGEQYF | TGCGCCAGCAGCTTGGGCCTAGCGGGAGGGGGCGAGCAGTACTTC
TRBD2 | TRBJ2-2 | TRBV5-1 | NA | CASSFSGGVNTGELFF | TGCGCCAGCAGCTTCAGCGGGGGGGTAAACACCGGGGAGCTGTTTTTT
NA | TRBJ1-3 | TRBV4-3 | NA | CASSQVSTGTSGNTIYF | TGCGCCAGCAGCCAAGTGTCTACAGGGACCTCTGGAAACACCATATATTTT
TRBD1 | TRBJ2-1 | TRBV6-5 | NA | CASSRTGIRGGFF | TGTGCCAGCAGTCGGACAGGGATCCGGGGTGGGTTCTTC
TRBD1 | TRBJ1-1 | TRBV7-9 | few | CASSLSQGASNTEAFF | TGTGCCAGCAGCTTATCCCAGGGGGCCTCGAACACTGAAGCTTTCTTT
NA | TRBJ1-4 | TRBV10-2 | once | CASGYRPQSGRNEKLFF | TGCGCCAGCGGGTACAGGCCACAATCCGGTCGTAATGAAAAACTGTTTTTT
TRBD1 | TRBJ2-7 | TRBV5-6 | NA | CASSLNAGQGSYEQYF | TGTGCCAGCAGCCTGAACGCTGGACAGGGATCCTACGAGCAGTACTTC
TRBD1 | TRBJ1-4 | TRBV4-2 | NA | CASSEARTGEKLFF | TGTGCCAGCAGCGAGGCGAGGACAGGAGAAAAACTGTTTTTT
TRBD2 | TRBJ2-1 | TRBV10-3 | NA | CATLAGGPGEQFF | TGTGCCACACTAGCGGGGGGGCCCGGTGAGCAGTTCTTC
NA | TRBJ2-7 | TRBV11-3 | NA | CASSLGGQGTYEQYF | TGTGCCAGCAGCTTAGGGGGGCAGGGGACCTACGAGCAGTACTTC
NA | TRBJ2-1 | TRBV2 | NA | CASSESYRNEQFF | TGTGCCAGCAGTGAAAGCTATCGCAATGAGCAGTTCTTC
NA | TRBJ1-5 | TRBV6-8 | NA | CASSHAAEGEANQPQHF | TGTGCCAGCAGTCACGCCGCAGAAGGGGAAGCCAATCAGCCCCAGCATTTT
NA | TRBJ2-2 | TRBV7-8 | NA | CASIPEGRENTGELFF | TGTGCCAGCATTCCGGAGGGGCGGGAGAACACCGGGGAGCTGTTTTTT
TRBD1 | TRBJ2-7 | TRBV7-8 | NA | CASSLVRTGNSEQYF | TGTGCCAGCAGCTTAGTCCGGACAGGGAATTCGGAGCAGTACTTC
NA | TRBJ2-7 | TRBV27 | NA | CASSYLPTRGPIYEQYF | TGTGCCAGCAGTTATCTCCCCACCAGAGGGCCCATCTACGAGCAGTACTTC
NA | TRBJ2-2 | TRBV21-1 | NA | CASSILGLELTSVTEVTGELFF | TGTGCCAGCAGCATTCTGGGTTTGGAGTTGACTAGCGTTACGGAAGTCACCGGGGAGCTGTTTTTT
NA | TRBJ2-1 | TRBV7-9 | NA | CASSFRRESVVGYNEQFF | TGTGCCAGCAGCTTCCGCAGGGAATCGGTCGTTGGGTACAATGAGCAGTTCTTC
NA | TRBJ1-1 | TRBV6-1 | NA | CASSGGRLAFF | TGTGCCAGCAGTGGGGGGCGCCTGGCTTTCTTT
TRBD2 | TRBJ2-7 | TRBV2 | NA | CASRGTSGNYEQYF | TGTGCCAGCAGAGGGACTAGCGGAAACTACGAGCAGTACTTC
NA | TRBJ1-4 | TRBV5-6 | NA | CASSPDRPGEKLFF | TGTGCCAGCAGCCCGGACAGACCCGGTGAAAAACTGTTTTTT
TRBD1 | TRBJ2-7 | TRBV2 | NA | CASRTGGGEQYF | TGTGCCAGCAGGACAGGGGGCGGCGAGCAGTACTTC